Presented here are 28 T cell receptor beta chains from one specimen sequenced in a study of OX40 agonist ivuxolimab in advanced cancers. TCRdb's table, derived via immunoSEQ multiplex PCR, lists solely in-frame clones and lacks some. Of more than 50,000 clones in the sample, 89% were seen once. The sample consisted of CD4+ or CD8+ T cells sorted from blood, taken in a trial of the OX40 agonist ivuxolimab. The receptor source for this set is an adult with an advanced solid tumor such as melanoma, head and neck, liver or kidney cancer.

V and J are TRBV9 and TRBJ1-1, with D possibly being TRBD1 (6 bases). The V end lost 4 bases, the J end lost 4 bases, and 14 bases lay between the germline ends. CDR1 is SGDLS, CDR2 YYNGEE, per germline. The CDR3 loop spans 14 amino acids. The CDR3 reads CASSLTGRGTEAFF. CDR3 DNA: TGTGCCAGCAGCCTAACAGGGAGGGGCACTGAAGCTTTCTTT. The variable domain in full, with the rest retrieved from reference TRBV9 and TRBJ1-1, is DSGVTQTPKHLITATGQRVTLRCSPRSGDLSVYWYQQSLDQGLQFLIQYYNGEERAKGNILERFSAQQFPDLHSELNLSSLELGDSALYFCASSLTGRGTEAFFGQGTRLTVV.

A remark on this clone: Germline is not matched at one junction end, which may reflect a read error. The chain carries TRBV28 and TRBJ2-7, with D maybe TRBD1 (6 bases). CDR1 and CDR2 from the germline V gene are MDHEN and SYDVKM. The length of the CDR3 is 15 residues. The CDR3 here is CACSGHRANSYEQYF. CDR3 coding DNA: TGTGCCTGCAGTGGCCACAGGGCCAACTCCTACGAGCAGTACTTC.

The table lists this clone with a few counts. This chain connects TRBV19 to TRBJ1-2; perhaps TRBD1 as D (6 bases). The CDR3 runs to 15 residues. V lost 3 bases and J 0 bases, leaving 11 bases between the germline ends. Germline CDR1 LNHDA, CDR2 SQIVND (reference sequence). The CDR3 DNA follows: TGTGCCAGTAGTATCGTGGACAGCTCTAACTATGGCTACACCTTC. Its translation is CASSIVDSSNYGYTF.

This chain uses TRBV27 with TRBJ1-1; D is uncertain. The CDR3 has 17 amino acids. Germline V gene data show CDR1 as MNHEY and CDR2 as SMNVEV (reference sequence). The V gene lost 5 bases and the J gene lost 4 bases, with 23 bases spanning the gap. The CDR3: CASSNLPGLEYGTEAFF. The CDR3 DNA reads TGTGCCAGCAGTAACCTACCGGGCCTCGAGTACGGCACTGAAGCTTTCTTT.

This rearrangement joins TRBV15 to TRBJ2-3; 10 bases align to TRBD2. This CDR3 has 17 residues. Germline CDR1 reads LNHNV; CDR2 reads YYDKDF (reference sequence). J gave up 2 bases and V 0 bases, and 5 bases lay outside the gene matches. The DNA for the CDR3 is TGTGCCACCAGCAGAGAACGGAGCGGGGGGGCCACAGATACGCAGTATTTT. Translated: CATSRERSGGATDTQYF.

This chain connects TRBV11-2 to TRBJ1-2, with D uncertain. From germline, CDR1 is SGHAT and CDR2 FQNNGV. Trimming took off 2 bases at V and 7 bases at J, with 20 bases between the two ends. This CDR3 region has 16 residues. CDR3 sequence reads: CASSLSTRSGSGGYTF. In DNA, the CDR3 is TGTGCCAGCAGCTTATCCACCCGCTCCGGGTCGGGTGGCTACACCTTC. The whole variable domain, filled in from reference TRBV11-2 and TRBJ1-2, reads EAGVAQSPRYKIIEKRQSVAFWCNPISGHATLYWYQQILGQGPKLLIQFQNNGVVDDSQLPKDRFSAERLKGVDSTLKIQPAKLEDSAVYLCASSLSTRSGSGGYTFGSGTRLTVV.

This clone was detected only once. The rearrangement links TRBV9 to TRBJ2-3; D may match TRBD1 or TRBD2 (6 bases each). Trimming removed 2 bases from V and 4 bases from J, with 11 bases in between. Germline V gene data show CDR1 as SGDLS and CDR2 as YYNGEE. This CDR3 region has 14 residues. CDR3 coding DNA: TGTGCCAGCAGCGTCGGGGGCGCTCCAGATACGCAGTATTTT. It yields the protein CASSVGGAPDTQYF.

The chain carries TRBV27 and TRBJ1-2; D gene ambiguous. Germline V CDR1 and CDR2: MNHEY, SMNVEV (reference sequence). The length of the CDR3 is 13 residues. V was shortened by 3 bases and J by 8 bases, with 13 bases between the two germline ends. The CDR3 loop is CASSFGRTYGYTF. CDR3 nucleotides: TGTGCCAGCAGTTTCGGCCGGACCTACGGCTACACCTTC.

This chain uses TRBV9 with TRBJ2-7, with TRBD1 matching 10 bases. The CDR3 contains 16 residues. In germline, CDR1 is SGDLS, CDR2 YYNGEE. Trimming cost V 0 bases and J 3 bases; bases outside gene matches: 6. Here the CDR3 reads CASSVGGTGVFYEQYF. The CDR3 bases are TGTGCCAGCAGCGTAGGGGGGACAGGGGTCTTCTACGAGCAGTACTTC.

The V call is TRBV6-6, the J call TRBJ1-4; D not resolved. V shed 7 bases and J shed 2 bases, with 17 bases lying between them. This CDR3 region has 16 residues. Germline V gene sequence: CDR1 MNHNY, CDR2 SVGAGI (reference sequence). In DNA form, the CDR3 reads TGTGCCAGCACCCCAGCCGCTTTCGGCACTAATGAAAAACTGTTTTTT. Encoded protein: CASTPAAFGTNEKLFF.

This sequence joins TRBV27 and TRBJ2-3; 10 bases agree with TRBD1. Germline values: CDR1 MNHEY, CDR2 SMNVEV (reference sequence). Trimming cost V 5 bases and J 0 bases; bases outside gene matches: 11. The CDR3 loop spans 18 amino acids. In nucleotides, the CDR3 is TGTGCCAGCAGTACAATGACAGGGGGCCTTTCCAGCACAGATACGCAGTATTTT. Protein product: CASSTMTGGLSSTDTQYF.

The chain has TRBV27 and TRBJ2-7, with 8 nucleotides matching TRBD1. The CDR3 extends over 14 amino acids. Germline V gene data show CDR1 as MNHEY and CDR2 as SMNVEV (reference sequence). Trimming took 5 bases from V and 5 from J; bases not matched to a gene: 8. CDR3 sequence: CASSPRTGWDEQYF. CDR3 bases: TGTGCCAGCAGTCCGCGGACAGGGTGGGACGAGCAGTACTTC.

The J gene is TRBJ1-1, the V gene TRBV5-1; TRBD1 aligns across 7 bases. This CDR3 comprises 15 residues. CDR1 and CDR2 from the germline V gene are SGHRS and YFSETQ. After removal of 3 bases from V and 6 bases from J, the junction contained 11 bases not matched to a gene. Here the CDR3 reads CASSSGGIRVSEAFF. As DNA, the CDR3 is TGCGCCAGCAGCTCAGGGGGGATCAGGGTTTCTGAAGCTTTCTTT.

The rearrangement links TRBV7-6 to TRBJ1-5; D remains unclear. This CDR3 comprises 13 residues. Germline values: CDR1 SGHVS, CDR2 FNYEAQ. V lost 5 bases to trimming and J lost 3 bases, with 8 bases between them. CDR3 region: CASSAGNNQPQHF. The CDR3 DNA sequence: TGTGCCAGCAGCGCCGGCAACAATCAGCCCCAGCATTTT.

Worth noting for this clone: The same CDR3 can be traced to other DNA sequences in this sample. This sequence joins TRBV10-3 and TRBJ2-7, with TRBD1 identical over 9 bases. The CDR3 consists of 12 residues. CDR1 and CDR2 from the germline V gene are ENHRY and SYGVKD. Trimming removed 6 bases from V and 3 bases from J; junction bases left unmatched: 0. The CDR3 protein is CAIRDRGYEQYF. CDR3 coding DNA: TGTGCCATCAGGGACAGGGGCTACGAGCAGTACTTC.

The chain carries TRBV7-9 and TRBJ2-7; TRBD1 or TRBD2 may be the D gene (5 bases each). CDR3 length: 17 residues. CDR1 is SEHNR, CDR2 FQNEAQ, per germline (reference sequence). V shed 5 bases and J shed 1 base, with 21 bases lying between them. The CDR3 loop is CASSKTTGGTDSYEQYF. In DNA form, the CDR3 reads TGTGCCAGCAGCAAAACCACCGGTGGGACGGATTCCTACGAGCAGTACTTC.

The chain uses TRBV29-1 and TRBJ1-1; D not resolved. Per germline, CDR1 SQVTM and CDR2 ANQGSEA. V gave up 2 bases and J gave up 1 base, with 8 bases separating them. The CDR3 runs 13 residues. The CDR3 is CSVETTSNTEAFF. DNA of the CDR3: TGCAGCGTTGAAACAACTTCGAACACTGAAGCTTTCTTT.

This clone was seen ten or more times. The genes are TRBV19 and TRBJ2-1, with D possibly TRBD2 on 5 matching bases. V lost 6 bases and J lost 6, with 18 bases in between. The CDR3 is made up of 15 amino acids. From germline, CDR1 is LNHDA and CDR2 SQIVND (reference sequence). CDR3 coding DNA: TGTGCCAGTAGCCGCGGGCACATCGTGGGCAATGAGCAGTTCTTC. Residues: CASSRGHIVGNEQFF.

The gene calls are TRBV28 and TRBJ2-7, with D unresolved. The V gene's germline CDR1 is MDHEN and CDR2 SYDVKM. This CDR3 is 15 amino acids long. V was cut by 6 bases and J by 0 bases, with 15 bases left in between. The CDR3 sequence: CASSSQTLFSYEQYF. In DNA, the CDR3 is TGTGCCAGCAGCTCCCAGACTCTGTTCTCCTACGAGCAGTACTTC.

This clone was seen once. The V call is TRBV5-4, the J call TRBJ2-7; D is undetermined. Trimming took 4 bases from V and 5 from J, leaving 22 bases between them. Germline lookup yields CDR1 SGHNT and CDR2 YYREEE (reference sequence). This CDR3 is built from 16 residues. The CDR3 DNA reads TGTGCCAGCAGCCCTTTTTCCAAGGGTCTGCTCAACGAGCAGTACTTC. This gives the protein CASSPFSKGLLNEQYF.

The chain has TRBV27 and TRBJ2-3; D might be TRBD2 (5 bases). Trimming took off 2 bases at V and 6 bases at J, with 12 bases between the two ends. Per germline, CDR1 MNHEY and CDR2 SMNVEV (reference sequence). The length of the CDR3 is 14 residues. The CDR3 reads CASSLVPGSDTQYF. CDR3 bases: TGTGCCAGCAGTTTAGTTCCGGGGTCCGATACGCAGTATTTT.

In its sample, this clone was seen a few times. The V gene is TRBV4-1, the J gene TRBJ1-2, with D perhaps matching TRBD1 (6 bases). The germline CDR1 and CDR2 sequences are MGHRA and YSYEKL. The CDR3 spans 12 residues. V gave up 1 base and J gave up 8 bases, with 8 bases separating them. The CDR3, as DNA: TGCGCCAGCAGCCAAGGACAGGAAGGCTACACCTTC. Its protein is CASSQGQEGYTF.

The chain is built from TRBV9 and TRBJ2-3; TRBD2 aligns across 14 bases. V shed 2 bases and J 1 base; nucleotides not matched to a gene: 3. CDR3 length: 17 amino acids. Germline V gene data show CDR1 as SGDLS and CDR2 as YYNGEE. CDR3 nucleotides: TGTGCCAGCAGCGTGGGACTAGCGGGAGTGGGCACAGATACGCAGTATTTT. This sequence encodes CASSVGLAGVGTDTQYF.

V usage is TRBV7-9 and J usage is TRBJ2-7; 9 positions agree with TRBD1. J gave up 2 bases and V 7 bases, and 6 bases lay outside the gene matches. Per the germline V gene, CDR1 is SEHNR and CDR2 is FQNEAQ (reference sequence). The CDR3 is 14 residues long. This CDR3 reads CASTTGTGTYEQYF. CDR3 in DNA: TGTGCCAGCACCACCGGGACAGGGACCTACGAGCAGTACTTC.

The chain is built from TRBV4-1 and TRBJ2-7; 7 nucleotides agree with TRBD2. Trimming removed 1 base from V and 1 base from J; junction bases left unmatched: 4. The germline gives CDR1 MGHRA, CDR2 YSYEKL. CDR3 length: 15 amino acids. Here the CDR3 reads CASSQVAGASYEQYF. The DNA for the CDR3 is TGCGCCAGCAGCCAAGTGGCGGGAGCGTCCTACGAGCAGTACTTC.

CDR3 protein: CASSLGDYQETQYF. Written as DNA, the CDR3 is TGCGCCAGCAGCTTGGGCGACTACCAAGAGACCCAGTACTTC. This chain uses TRBV5-1 with TRBJ2-5, with D unclear. Looked up from germline, CDR1 is SGHRS and CDR2 is YFSETQ. CDR3 size: 14 residues. Trimming removed 0 bases from V and 0 bases from J, with 6 bases in between.

The CDR3 DNA is TGTGCCAGCAGCTTACTAGGGGTGAGCTACGAGCAGTACTTC. It yields the protein CASSLLGVSYEQYF. The chain links TRBV11-2 to TRBJ2-7; possibly TRBD1 for D (5 bases). This CDR3 has 14 amino acids. The germline gives CDR1 SGHAT, CDR2 FQNNGV. With 2 bases removed from V and 3 bases from J, the gap between germline ends came to 11 bases.

A few counts support this clone. The chain recombines TRBV4-1 with TRBJ2-3, with a weak D call TRBD1 (5 bases). Trimming shortened V by 0 bases and J by 2 bases, and 15 bases separated the two germline ends. The CDR3 contains 17 residues. Germline-derived CDR1 and CDR2 are MGHRA and YSYEKL. The CDR3 DNA is TGCGCCAGCAGCCAAGAAGGCCGAAGGGGCCCCACAGATACGCAGTATTTT. Protein product: CASSQEGRRGPTDTQYF.